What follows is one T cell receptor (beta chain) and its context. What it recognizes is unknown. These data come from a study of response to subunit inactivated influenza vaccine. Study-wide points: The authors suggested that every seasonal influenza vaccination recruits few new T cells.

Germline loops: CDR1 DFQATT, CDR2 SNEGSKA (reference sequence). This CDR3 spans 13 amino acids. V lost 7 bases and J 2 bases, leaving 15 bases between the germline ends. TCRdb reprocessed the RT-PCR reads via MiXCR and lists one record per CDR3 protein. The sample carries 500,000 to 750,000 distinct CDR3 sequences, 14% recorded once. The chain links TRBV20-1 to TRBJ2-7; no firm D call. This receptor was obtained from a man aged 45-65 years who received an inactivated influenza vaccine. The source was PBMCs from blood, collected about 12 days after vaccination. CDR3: CSVTDLSTYEQYF. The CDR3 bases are TGCAGTGTCACGGACCTATCCACCTACGAGCAGTACTTC.